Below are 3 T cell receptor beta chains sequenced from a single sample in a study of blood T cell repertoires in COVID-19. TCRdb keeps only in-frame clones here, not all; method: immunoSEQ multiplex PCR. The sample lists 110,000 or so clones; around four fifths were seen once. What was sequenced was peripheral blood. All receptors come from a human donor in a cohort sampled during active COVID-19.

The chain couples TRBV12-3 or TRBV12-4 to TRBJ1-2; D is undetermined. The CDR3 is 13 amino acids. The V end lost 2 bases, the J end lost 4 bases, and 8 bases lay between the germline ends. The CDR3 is CASSLQYPYGYTF. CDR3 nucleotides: TGTGCCAGCAGTTTACAGTACCCCTATGGCTACACCTTC.

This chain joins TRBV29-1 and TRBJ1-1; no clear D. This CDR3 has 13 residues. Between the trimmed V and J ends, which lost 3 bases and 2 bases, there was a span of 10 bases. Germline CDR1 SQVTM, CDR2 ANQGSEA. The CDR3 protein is CSVERQINTEAFF. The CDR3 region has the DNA TGCAGCGTTGAGAGGCAGATTAACACTGAAGCTTTCTTT.

The CDR3 DNA follows: TGCGCCAGCAGCCGAGTCGGGACAGTGACTGAAGCTTTCTTT. Amino acid sequence: CASSRVGTVTEAFF. The chain has TRBV5-1 and TRBJ1-1, with 7 bases aligning to TRBD1. The CDR3 contains 14 residues. Germline values: CDR1 SGHRS, CDR2 YFSETQ. V trimming: 4 bases; J trimming: 5 bases; junction bases outside the gene matches: 8.